This T cell receptor beta chain was captured by sequencing in a study of control samples from healthy donors and cancer patients. There are a few counts of this clone. The CDR3 contains 13 residues. V dropped 4 bases and J dropped 6; count of bases not matched to a gene: 6. From germline, CDR1 is SEHNR and CDR2 FQNEAQ (reference sequence). Using immunoSEQ multiplex PCR, the repertoire was profiled, and TCRdb retains in-frame clones only, with some absent. This table holds 200,000 to 250,000 clones, 85% to 95% found once. Sequenced sample: blood. The chain has TRBV7-9 and TRBJ2-7; 7 bases match TRBD2. The TCR comes from a man aged 45-65 years in good health. The CDR3 DNA is TGTGCCAGCAGCTCTGTGGGGGGGAGCGAGCAGTACGTC. Translated: CASSSVGGSEQYV.